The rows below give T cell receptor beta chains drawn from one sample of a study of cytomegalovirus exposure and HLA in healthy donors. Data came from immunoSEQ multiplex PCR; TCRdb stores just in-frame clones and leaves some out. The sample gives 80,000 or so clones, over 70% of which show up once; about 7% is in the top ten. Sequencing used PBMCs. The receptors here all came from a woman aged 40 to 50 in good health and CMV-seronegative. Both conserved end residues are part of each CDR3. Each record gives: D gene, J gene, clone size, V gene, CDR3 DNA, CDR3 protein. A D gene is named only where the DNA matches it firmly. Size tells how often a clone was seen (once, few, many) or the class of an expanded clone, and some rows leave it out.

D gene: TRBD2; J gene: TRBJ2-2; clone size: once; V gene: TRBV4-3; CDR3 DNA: TGCGCCAGCAGCCAAGGCCCAGCGGGGACGAACACCGGGGAGCTGTTTTTT; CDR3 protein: CASSQGPAGTNTGELFF
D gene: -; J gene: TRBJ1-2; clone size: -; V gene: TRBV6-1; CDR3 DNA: TGTGCCAGCATACCCGACAGTAACTATGGCTACACCTTC; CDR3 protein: CASIPDSNYGYTF
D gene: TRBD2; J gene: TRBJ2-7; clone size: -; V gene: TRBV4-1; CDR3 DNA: TGCGCCAGCAGCCAAGCCTCCGGACTAGCGGGGGCCTACGAGCAGTACTTC; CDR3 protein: CASSQASGLAGAYEQYF
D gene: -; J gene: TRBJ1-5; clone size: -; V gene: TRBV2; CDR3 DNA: TGTGCCAGCACGGAGCGAACTAACAATCAGCCCCAGCATTTT; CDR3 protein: CASTERTNNQPQHF
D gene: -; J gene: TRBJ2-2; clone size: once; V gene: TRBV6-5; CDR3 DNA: TGTGCCAGCAGTTGGAGCAATGCCGGGGAGCTGTTTTTT; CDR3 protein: CASSWSNAGELFF
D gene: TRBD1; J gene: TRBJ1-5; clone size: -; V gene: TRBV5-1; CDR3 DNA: TGCGCCAGCAGCGCGGGGACAGAGCAATTCATCCATCAGCCCCAGCATTTT; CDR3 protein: CASSAGTEQFIHQPQHF
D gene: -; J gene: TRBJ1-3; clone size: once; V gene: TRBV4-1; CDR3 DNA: TGCGCCAGCAGCCAAGGCCAGCACGGGAGAAACACCATATATTTT; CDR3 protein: CASSQGQHGRNTIYF
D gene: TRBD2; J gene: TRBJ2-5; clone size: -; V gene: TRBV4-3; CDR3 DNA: TGCGCCAGCAGCCAAGAGGGGGCTAGCGGGAGTGGAAGGGTCCAAGAGACCCAGTACTTC; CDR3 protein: CASSQEGASGSGRVQETQYF
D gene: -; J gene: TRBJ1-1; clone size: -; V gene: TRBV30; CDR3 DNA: TGTGCCTGGAGTGTGTTTGGGGGAGGGACTGAAGCTTTCTTT; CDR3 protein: CAWSVFGGGTEAFF
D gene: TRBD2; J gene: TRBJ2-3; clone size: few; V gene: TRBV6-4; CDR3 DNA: TGTGCCAGCAGCCTGACTAGCGGGAGCACAGATACGCAGTATTTT; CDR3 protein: CASSLTSGSTDTQYF
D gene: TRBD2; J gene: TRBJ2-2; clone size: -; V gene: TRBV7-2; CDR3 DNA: TGTGCCAGCAGCCACCGGGCACTAGCGGGCACCGGGGAGCTGTTTTTT; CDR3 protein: CASSHRALAGTGELFF
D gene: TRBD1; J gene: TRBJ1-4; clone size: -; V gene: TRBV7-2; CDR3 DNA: TGTGCCAGCAGCCCGGGACAGAGACGTGAAAAACTGTTTTTT; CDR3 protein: CASSPGQRREKLFF
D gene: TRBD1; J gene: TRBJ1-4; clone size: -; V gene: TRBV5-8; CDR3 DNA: TGTGCCAGCAGCTTGGAAGGACAGGCGGATGAAAAACTGTTTTTT; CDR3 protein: CASSLEGQADEKLFF
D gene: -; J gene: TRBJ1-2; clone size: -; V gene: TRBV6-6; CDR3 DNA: TGTGCCAGCATCGGGGGGGACTATGGCTACACCTTC; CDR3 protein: CASIGGDYGYTF
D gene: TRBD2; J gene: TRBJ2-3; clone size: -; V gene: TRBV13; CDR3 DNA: TGTGCCAGCAGCCCCACCGGGGGGAGCACAGATACGCAGTATTTT; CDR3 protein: CASSPTGGSTDTQYF
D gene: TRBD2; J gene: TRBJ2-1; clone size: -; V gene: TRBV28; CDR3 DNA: TGTGCCAGCAGTTTACTCTTAAGACTAGCGGGAGGGCCTCTTGAGCAGTTCTTC; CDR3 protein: CASSLLLRLAGGPLEQFF
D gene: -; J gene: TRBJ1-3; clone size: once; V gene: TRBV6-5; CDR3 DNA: TGTGCCAGTTCCGGGTATTTCTCTGGAAACACCATATATTTT; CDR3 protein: CASSGYFSGNTIYF
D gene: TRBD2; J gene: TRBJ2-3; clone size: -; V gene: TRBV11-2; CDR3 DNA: TGTGCCAGCAGCTTACCTAAGAGGACTAGCGGGATACCCGATACGCAGTATTTT; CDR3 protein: CASSLPKRTSGIPDTQYF
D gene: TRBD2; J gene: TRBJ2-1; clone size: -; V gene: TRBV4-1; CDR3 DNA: TGCGCCAGCAGCCCGTACACTAGCGGGGGGGCCAACAATGAGCAGTTCTTC; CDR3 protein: CASSPYTSGGANNEQFF
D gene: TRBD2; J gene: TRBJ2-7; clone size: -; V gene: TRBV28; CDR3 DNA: TGTGCCAGCAGTTTAATGCTAGCGGGAATGGAGCAGTACTTC; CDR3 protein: CASSLMLAGMEQYF
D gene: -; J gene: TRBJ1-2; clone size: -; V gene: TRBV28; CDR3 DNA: TGTGCCAGCAGTCCGCCCAACAGGGACGGCTACACCTTC; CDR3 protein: CASSPPNRDGYTF
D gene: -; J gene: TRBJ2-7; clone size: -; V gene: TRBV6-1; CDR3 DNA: TGTGCCAGCAGTGGAGCGCATAGCCCCTACGAGCAGTACTTC; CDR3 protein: CASSGAHSPYEQYF
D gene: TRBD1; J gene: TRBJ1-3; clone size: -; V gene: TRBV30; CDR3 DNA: TGTGCCGTCGGGACAGGGGCCGGAAACACCATATATTTT; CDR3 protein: CAVGTGAGNTIYF
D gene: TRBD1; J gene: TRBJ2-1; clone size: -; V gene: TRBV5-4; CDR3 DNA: TGTGCCAGCAGCCCGCGGGCGGGACAGGGGTGGAATGAGCAGTTCTTC; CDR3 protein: CASSPRAGQGWNEQFF
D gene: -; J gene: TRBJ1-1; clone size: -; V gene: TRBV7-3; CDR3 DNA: TGTGCCAGCAGCTTAACGAAGACAGCCGAAGCTTTCTTT; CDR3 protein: CASSLTKTAEAFF
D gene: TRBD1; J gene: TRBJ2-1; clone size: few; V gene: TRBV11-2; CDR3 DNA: TGTGCCAGCAGCGCGCAACAGGGGGCAAGGAATGAGCAGTTCTTC; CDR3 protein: CASSAQQGARNEQFF
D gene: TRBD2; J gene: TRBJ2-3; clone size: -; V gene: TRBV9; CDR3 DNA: TGTGCCAGCAGCGTAGGAGCGGGAGGGGGCACAGATACGCAGTATTTT; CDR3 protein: CASSVGAGGGTDTQYF
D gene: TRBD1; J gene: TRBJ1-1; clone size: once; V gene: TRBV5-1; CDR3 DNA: TGCGCCAGCAGCTTGACCCCAGGGGGCGTTGAAGCTTTCTTT; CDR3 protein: CASSLTPGGVEAFF
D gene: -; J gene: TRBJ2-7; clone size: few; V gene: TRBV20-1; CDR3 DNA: TGCAGTGCACGAAGGGGCTACGAGCAGTACTTC; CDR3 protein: CSARRGYEQYF
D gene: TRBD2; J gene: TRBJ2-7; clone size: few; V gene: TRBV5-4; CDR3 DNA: TGCGCCAGCAGCCAACATTATGACACTAGCGGCTACTACGAGCAGTACTTC; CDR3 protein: CASSQHYDTSGYYEQYF
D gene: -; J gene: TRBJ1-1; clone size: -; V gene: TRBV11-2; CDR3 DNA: TGTGCCAGCAGCTTCGGGAAGGGCACTGAAGCTTTCTTT; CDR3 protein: CASSFGKGTEAFF
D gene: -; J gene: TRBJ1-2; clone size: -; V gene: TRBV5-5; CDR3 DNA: TGTGCCAGCAGCATTTGGACAGAGAACTATGGCTACACCTTC; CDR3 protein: CASSIWTENYGYTF
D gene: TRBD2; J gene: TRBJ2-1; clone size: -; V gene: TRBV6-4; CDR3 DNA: TGTGCCAGCAGTGACTCTGGGACTAGCGGGCCCAATGAGCAGTTCTTC; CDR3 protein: CASSDSGTSGPNEQFF
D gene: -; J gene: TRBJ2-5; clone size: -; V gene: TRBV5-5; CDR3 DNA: TGTGCCAGCAGTTGGCTGACAGGAGAACAAGAGACCCAGTACTTC; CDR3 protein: CASSWLTGEQETQYF
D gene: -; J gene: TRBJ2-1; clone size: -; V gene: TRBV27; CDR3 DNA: TGTGCCAGCAGTCCCTTAGGCGGCGGTGCGGCCTACAATGAGCAGTTCTTC; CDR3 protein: CASSPLGGGAAYNEQFF
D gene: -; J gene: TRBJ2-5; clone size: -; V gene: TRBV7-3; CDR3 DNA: TGTGCCAGCAGCCCCCGTTCCACGGGAAGGGAAGAGACCCAGTACTTC; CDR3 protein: CASSPRSTGREETQYF
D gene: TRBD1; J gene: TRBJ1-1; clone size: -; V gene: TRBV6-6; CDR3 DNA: TGTGCCAGCAGACTACAGGGGCAGAACACTGAAGCTTTCTTT; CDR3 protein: CASRLQGQNTEAFF
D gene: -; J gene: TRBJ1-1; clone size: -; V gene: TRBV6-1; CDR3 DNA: TGTGCCAGCAGTGACCTGATAATCAGGGAAGCTTTCTTT; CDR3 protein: CASSDLIIREAFF
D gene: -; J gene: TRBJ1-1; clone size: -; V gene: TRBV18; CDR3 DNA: TGTGCCAGCTCACCAGCCAGGGAGGGCACTGAAGCTTTCTTT; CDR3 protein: CASSPAREGTEAFF
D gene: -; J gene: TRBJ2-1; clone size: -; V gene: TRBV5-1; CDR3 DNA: TGCGCCAGCAGCTTGGTGGCGGGGGCACCCTACAATGAGCAGTTCTTC; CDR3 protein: CASSLVAGAPYNEQFF
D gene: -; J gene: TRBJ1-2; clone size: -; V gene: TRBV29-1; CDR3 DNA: TGCAGCGTTGAGGAGGGATCTTCTCGGGGCTACACCTTC; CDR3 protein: CSVEEGSSRGYTF
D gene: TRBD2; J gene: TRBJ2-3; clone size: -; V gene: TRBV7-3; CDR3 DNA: TGTGCCAGCAGCCCGTTGGGACTAGCGGTAACAGATACGCAGTATTTT; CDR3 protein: CASSPLGLAVTDTQYF